Listed below are T cell receptor beta chains from one sample, sequenced in a study of T cells in Graves' hyperthyroidism and ophthalmopathy. TCRdb used MiXCR to reprocess the multiplex PCR reads, holding one entry per CDR3 protein. The sample yields roughly 700,000 distinct CDR3 sequences, around a sixth seen once. The sample was blood. The receptors shown here come from a man in his fifties with Graves' hyperthyroidism. CDR3s include the opening cysteine and the closing phenylalanine or tryptophan. A D gene is named only where the DNA matches it firmly. Some rows mark clone size as missing; the rest say once, few, many or name a class of expanded clone.

CDR3 DNA: TGTGCCAGCAGTTTATCGACGGGACCTTACAATGAGCAGTTCTTC; CDR3 protein: CASSLSTGPYNEQFF; D gene: NA; V gene: TRBV28; clone size: many; J gene: TRBJ2-1
CDR3 DNA: TGTGCCATCAGTGAGACATACGGACTAGCCAACGTCCTGACTTTC; CDR3 protein: CAISETYGLANVLTF; D gene: NA; V gene: TRBV10-3; clone size: few; J gene: TRBJ2-6
CDR3 DNA: TGTGCCAGCAGCTTACAGGGGAACACTGAAGCTTTCTTT; CDR3 protein: CASSLQGNTEAFF; D gene: NA; V gene: TRBV7-2; clone size: many; J gene: TRBJ1-1
CDR3 DNA: TGTGCCAGCAGCGCCGGGACTCGCCAAGAGACCCAGTACTTC; CDR3 protein: CASSAGTRQETQYF; D gene: NA; V gene: TRBV9; clone size: many; J gene: TRBJ2-5
CDR3 DNA: TGTGCCAGCAGCTTAGAACGTCCTAGCAACCAAGAGACCCAGTACTTC; CDR3 protein: CASSLERPSNQETQYF; D gene: NA; V gene: TRBV11-3; clone size: few; J gene: TRBJ2-5
CDR3 DNA: TGTGCCAGCTCATCTACCGGGACAGGTCTTCAAGAGACCCAGTACTTC; CDR3 protein: CASSSTGTGLQETQYF; D gene: TRBD1; V gene: TRBV18; clone size: NA; J gene: TRBJ2-5
CDR3 DNA: TGTGCCAGCAGTCTTGGGACTAGCGAGAAGAATGAGCAGTTCTTC; CDR3 protein: CASSLGTSEKNEQFF; D gene: TRBD2; V gene: TRBV7-3; clone size: few; J gene: TRBJ2-1
CDR3 DNA: TGTGCCAGCAGCGTGGCCGAGTATGGCTACACCTTC; CDR3 protein: CASSVAEYGYTF; D gene: NA; V gene: TRBV5-5; clone size: few; J gene: TRBJ1-2
CDR3 DNA: TGTGCCAGCAGCCGGGACAGGGGTACCGGGGAGCTGTTTTTT; CDR3 protein: CASSRDRGTGELFF; D gene: TRBD1; V gene: TRBV7-2; clone size: few; J gene: TRBJ2-2
CDR3 DNA: TGCGCCAGCAGCCACGGACAGGGGGGGGAAAAACTGTTTTTT; CDR3 protein: CASSHGQGGEKLFF; D gene: TRBD1; V gene: TRBV4-3; clone size: NA; J gene: TRBJ1-4
CDR3 DNA: TGTGCCAGTAGCGGGAGTAGCTCCTACAATGAGCAGTTCTTC; CDR3 protein: CASSGSSSYNEQFF; D gene: TRBD2; V gene: TRBV2; clone size: many; J gene: TRBJ2-1
CDR3 DNA: TGTGCCAGCAACCCACCGGCAGGGGGTGACATTCAGTACTTC; CDR3 protein: CASNPPAGGDIQYF; D gene: TRBD1; V gene: TRBV28; clone size: NA; J gene: TRBJ2-4
CDR3 DNA: TGTGCCAGCAGGAGGGCAACATACAATGAGCAGTTCTTC; CDR3 protein: CASRRATYNEQFF; D gene: NA; V gene: TRBV6-2/TRBV6-3; clone size: many; J gene: TRBJ2-1
CDR3 DNA: TGTGCCAGCAGCCAAGATGAAGGGAACACCTACGAGCAGTACTTC; CDR3 protein: CASSQDEGNTYEQYF; D gene: NA; V gene: TRBV14; clone size: few; J gene: TRBJ2-7
CDR3 DNA: TGTGCCAGCAGCGTCGCGGGACTAGCTGGTAATGAGCAGTTCTTC; CDR3 protein: CASSVAGLAGNEQFF; D gene: TRBD2; V gene: TRBV6-1; clone size: once; J gene: TRBJ2-1
CDR3 DNA: TGTGCCAGCAGCTTCGGGATCGACGAGACCCAGTACTTC; CDR3 protein: CASSFGIDETQYF; D gene: NA; V gene: TRBV7-3; clone size: NA; J gene: TRBJ2-5
CDR3 DNA: TGTGCCAGCCGTCTTAGCGGGATTTTATACTTC; CDR3 protein: CASRLSGILYF; D gene: TRBD2; V gene: TRBV27; clone size: few; J gene: TRBJ2-5
CDR3 DNA: TGTGCCAGCAGCTTAGTAGGACAGGGGAATGAAAAACTGTTTTTT; CDR3 protein: CASSLVGQGNEKLFF; D gene: TRBD1; V gene: TRBV13; clone size: many; J gene: TRBJ1-4
CDR3 DNA: TGCAGTGCTACCGCGCCCGGGAGCGGGATCTACGAGCAGTACTTC; CDR3 protein: CSATAPGSGIYEQYF; D gene: TRBD2; V gene: TRBV20-1; clone size: many; J gene: TRBJ2-7
CDR3 DNA: TGTGCCAGCAGTTTATCGGCTAGCGGGAGGGAGACCCAGTACTTC; CDR3 protein: CASSLSASGRETQYF; D gene: TRBD2; V gene: TRBV27; clone size: many; J gene: TRBJ2-5
CDR3 DNA: TGTGCCAGTAGTATAGGTCCGGCAGGCACTGAAGCTTTCTTT; CDR3 protein: CASSIGPAGTEAFF; D gene: NA; V gene: TRBV19; clone size: many; J gene: TRBJ1-1
CDR3 DNA: TGTGCCAGCAGCTTTCGGGACAGTGGTGTATATGAGCAGTTCTTC; CDR3 protein: CASSFRDSGVYEQFF; D gene: TRBD1; V gene: TRBV5-8; clone size: NA; J gene: TRBJ2-1
CDR3 DNA: TGTGCCAGCAGTCCTAACAGGGGGCGCAGCACTGACACTGAAGCTTTCTTT; CDR3 protein: CASSPNRGRSTDTEAFF; D gene: TRBD1; V gene: TRBV28; clone size: few; J gene: TRBJ1-1
CDR3 DNA: TGTGCCACCAGTGAGCCTAGCGGGATCACAGATACGCAGTATTTT; CDR3 protein: CATSEPSGITDTQYF; D gene: TRBD2; V gene: TRBV24-1; clone size: NA; J gene: TRBJ2-3
CDR3 DNA: TGTGCCAGCAGTGAACCCGGGACAGCTAGCACAGATACGCAGTATTTT; CDR3 protein: CASSEPGTASTDTQYF; D gene: TRBD1; V gene: TRBV6-1; clone size: few; J gene: TRBJ2-3
CDR3 DNA: TGTGCCTGGAGCGGGGACAGTCCCTTGAGCTCTGGAAACACCATATATTTT; CDR3 protein: CAWSGDSPLSSGNTIYF; D gene: TRBD1; V gene: TRBV30; clone size: NA; J gene: TRBJ1-3
CDR3 DNA: TGTGCCAGCAGCTTGGGGGTAGCGGGAGGAAATGAGCAGTTCTTC; CDR3 protein: CASSLGVAGGNEQFF; D gene: TRBD2; V gene: TRBV11-2; clone size: many; J gene: TRBJ2-1
CDR3 DNA: TGTGCCAGCAGTGTTACAGTGAACACTGAAGCTTCCTTT; CDR3 protein: CASSVTVNTEASF; D gene: NA; V gene: TRBV6-4; clone size: few; J gene: TRBJ1-1
CDR3 DNA: TGTGCCAGCAGCTACATAGCGGGACCTAGCTCCTACGAGCAGTACTTC; CDR3 protein: CASSYIAGPSSYEQYF; D gene: TRBD2; V gene: TRBV11-1; clone size: many; J gene: TRBJ2-7
CDR3 DNA: TGTGCCAGCAGTTACGGGACTAGCCAACAAGAGACCCAGTACTTC; CDR3 protein: CASSYGTSQQETQYF; D gene: TRBD2; V gene: TRBV6-5; clone size: many; J gene: TRBJ2-5
CDR3 DNA: TGTGCCAGCAGCAGAGGGGATTACACTGAAGCTTTCTTT; CDR3 protein: CASSRGDYTEAFF; D gene: NA; V gene: TRBV28; clone size: many; J gene: TRBJ1-1
CDR3 DNA: TGTGCCACTAGGACACCCGACGGGGTCACTGAAGCTTTCTTT; CDR3 protein: CATRTPDGVTEAFF; D gene: NA; V gene: TRBV19; clone size: NA; J gene: TRBJ1-1
CDR3 DNA: TGTGCCAGCAGCGTAGATGGCAGGTGGGGGAATGAGCAGTTCTTC; CDR3 protein: CASSVDGRWGNEQFF; D gene: NA; V gene: TRBV9; clone size: NA; J gene: TRBJ2-1
CDR3 DNA: TGTGCCAGCTCACCAAAGAAAGGACAGGGAAGGCCTGAAGCTTTCTTT; CDR3 protein: CASSPKKGQGRPEAFF; D gene: TRBD1; V gene: TRBV18; clone size: NA; J gene: TRBJ1-1
CDR3 DNA: TGTGCCAGTAGAACAGCAGATACGCAGTATTTT; CDR3 protein: CASRTADTQYF; D gene: NA; V gene: TRBV19; clone size: NA; J gene: TRBJ2-3
CDR3 DNA: TGCGCCAGCAGCCAAAACATACCGGGACGTAAGAACACTGAAGCTTTCTTT; CDR3 protein: CASSQNIPGRKNTEAFF; D gene: NA; V gene: TRBV4-3; clone size: NA; J gene: TRBJ1-1
CDR3 DNA: TGCAGTGCTAGAGATAGGGGGGTGGCGACTACGGCTAGCACAGATACGCAGTATTTT; CDR3 protein: CSARDRGVATTASTDTQYF; D gene: NA; V gene: TRBV20-1; clone size: few; J gene: TRBJ2-3
CDR3 DNA: TGTGCCAGCAGCCCAGATGGGGCGGGAGTAGTAACAGATACGCAGTATTTT; CDR3 protein: CASSPDGAGVVTDTQYF; D gene: TRBD2; V gene: TRBV7-2; clone size: many; J gene: TRBJ2-3
CDR3 DNA: TGTGCCAGCAGCCAAGCCGGAGGGGCAGGACTAGGAGGCTACACCTTC; CDR3 protein: CASSQAGGAGLGGYTF; D gene: NA; V gene: TRBV7-3; clone size: many; J gene: TRBJ1-2
CDR3 DNA: TGTGCCAGTGGGGGGGGAGAGACCCAGTACTTC; CDR3 protein: CASGGGETQYF; D gene: TRBD2; V gene: TRBV12-3/TRBV12-4; clone size: many; J gene: TRBJ2-5
CDR3 DNA: TGTGCCAGCAGTCCCCCGTCGCGAAGGGTCGGGGAGACCCAGTACTTC; CDR3 protein: CASSPPSRRVGETQYF; D gene: NA; V gene: TRBV28; clone size: many; J gene: TRBJ2-5
CDR3 DNA: TGCGCCAGCAGCCCAGGGACTAGCACAGATACGCAGCATTTT; CDR3 protein: CASSPGTSTDTQHF; D gene: NA; V gene: TRBV5-1; clone size: NA; J gene: TRBJ1-5